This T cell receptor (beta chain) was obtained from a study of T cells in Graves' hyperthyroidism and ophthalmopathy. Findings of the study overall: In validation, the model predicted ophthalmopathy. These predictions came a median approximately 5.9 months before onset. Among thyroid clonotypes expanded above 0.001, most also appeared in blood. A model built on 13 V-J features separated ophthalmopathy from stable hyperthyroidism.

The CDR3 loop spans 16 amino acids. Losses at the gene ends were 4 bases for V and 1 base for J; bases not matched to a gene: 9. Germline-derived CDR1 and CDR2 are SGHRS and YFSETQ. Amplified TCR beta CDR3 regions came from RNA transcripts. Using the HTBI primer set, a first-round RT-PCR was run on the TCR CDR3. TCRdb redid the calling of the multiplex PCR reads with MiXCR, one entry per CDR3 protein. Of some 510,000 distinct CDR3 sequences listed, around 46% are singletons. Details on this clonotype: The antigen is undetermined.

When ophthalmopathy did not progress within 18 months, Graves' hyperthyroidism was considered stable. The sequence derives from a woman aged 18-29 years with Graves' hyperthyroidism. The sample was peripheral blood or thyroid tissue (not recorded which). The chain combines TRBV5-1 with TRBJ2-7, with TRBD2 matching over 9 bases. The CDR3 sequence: CASSPWLAGRSYEQYF. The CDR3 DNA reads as TGCGCCAGCAGCCCCTGGCTAGCGGGAAGGTCCTACGAGCAGTACTTC.